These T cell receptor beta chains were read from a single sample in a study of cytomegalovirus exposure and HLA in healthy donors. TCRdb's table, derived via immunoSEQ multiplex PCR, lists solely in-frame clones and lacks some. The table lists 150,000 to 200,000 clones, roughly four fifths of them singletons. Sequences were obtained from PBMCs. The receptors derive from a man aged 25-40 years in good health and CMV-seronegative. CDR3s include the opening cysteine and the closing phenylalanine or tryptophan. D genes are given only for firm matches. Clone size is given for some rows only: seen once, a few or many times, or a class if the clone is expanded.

CDR3: CASIRLQFSNQPQHF; DNA: TGTGCCAGCATCCGTCTACAGTTTAGCAATCAGCCCCAGCATTTT; V: TRBV5-8; D: NA; J: TRBJ1-5; size: NA
CDR3: CASSLGTREGLSYEQYF; DNA: TGTGCCAGCAGCTTAGGTACTCGGGAGGGCCTCTCCTACGAGCAGTACTTC; V: TRBV7-9; D: TRBD2; J: TRBJ2-7; size: NA
CDR3: CASSAGLAGSYEQYF; DNA: TGTGCCAGCAGCGCCGGACTAGCGGGAAGCTACGAGCAGTACTTC; V: TRBV9; D: TRBD2; J: TRBJ2-7; size: NA
CDR3: CASSPRSGRVTGELFF; DNA: TGTGCCAGCTCACCACGAAGCGGGAGGGTTACCGGGGAGCTGTTTTTT; V: TRBV18; D: TRBD2; J: TRBJ2-2; size: few
CDR3: CASSDGTVGETQYF; DNA: TGTGCCAGCAGCGACGGGACAGTCGGGGAGACCCAGTACTTC; V: TRBV9; D: TRBD1; J: TRBJ2-5; size: NA
CDR3: CASSVGQSYGYTF; DNA: TGTGCCAGCAGCGTAGGACAGTCCTATGGCTACACCTTC; V: TRBV9; D: NA; J: TRBJ1-2; size: once
CDR3: CASSDPNGRKRNTGELFF; DNA: TGTGCCAGCAGTGATCCAAATGGCAGGAAGAGGAACACCGGGGAGCTGTTTTTT; V: TRBV6-4; D: NA; J: TRBJ2-2; size: NA
CDR3: CASGDSYYGYTF; DNA: TGTGCCAGCGGGGACAGCTACTATGGCTACACCTTC; V: TRBV19; D: TRBD1; J: TRBJ1-2; size: NA
CDR3: CASSEGARTPSGEEQYF; DNA: TGCGCCAGCAGTGAGGGAGCCAGGACTCCTTCGGGGGAGGAGCAGTACTTC; V: TRBV5-1; D: NA; J: TRBJ2-7; size: NA
CDR3: CASSRPGLVAEQFF; DNA: TGCGCCAGCAGCCGGCCGGGACTAGTAGCTGAGCAGTTCTTC; V: TRBV4-1; D: TRBD2; J: TRBJ2-1; size: NA
CDR3: CASSRGGSGANVLTF; DNA: TGTGCCAGCAGCCGGGGGGGCTCTGGGGCCAACGTCCTGACTTTC; V: TRBV11-1; D: TRBD2; J: TRBJ2-6; size: NA
CDR3: CASSSQGVFNYGYTF; DNA: TGTGCCAGCAGTTCACAGGGGGTTTTTAACTATGGCTACACCTTC; V: TRBV28; D: TRBD1; J: TRBJ1-2; size: NA
CDR3: CASSMGRDRNSGANVLTF; DNA: TGTGCCAGTAGTATGGGACGGGACAGAAACTCTGGGGCCAACGTCCTGACTTTC; V: TRBV19; D: TRBD1; J: TRBJ2-6; size: NA
CDR3: CASSRYVNRESSGANVLTF; DNA: TGTGCCAGCAGCCGATACGTTAACAGGGAAAGCTCTGGGGCCAACGTCCTGACTTTC; V: TRBV4-2; D: NA; J: TRBJ2-6; size: NA
CDR3: CASSLWRDRGQTQYF; DNA: TGTGCCAGCAGTTTATGGCGGGACAGGGGACAGACCCAGTACTTC; V: TRBV27; D: TRBD1; J: TRBJ2-5; size: few
CDR3: CASGRSYEQYF; DNA: TGTGCCTCTGGGAGGTCCTACGAGCAGTACTTC; V: TRBV19; D: NA; J: TRBJ2-7; size: NA
CDR3: CASSYSEAGGTEQYF; DNA: TGTGCCAGCAGTTACTCAGAAGCGGGAGGAACGGAGCAGTACTTC; V: TRBV6-6; D: TRBD2; J: TRBJ2-7; size: NA
CDR3: CASSPLAGELYEQYF; DNA: TGTGCCAGCAGTCCGCTAGCGGGAGAACTCTACGAGCAGTACTTC; V: TRBV5-4; D: TRBD2; J: TRBJ2-7; size: NA
CDR3: CASSLETSGRRDTQYF; DNA: TGTGCCAGCAGCTTAGAGACTAGCGGGAGGAGAGATACGCAGTATTTT; V: TRBV7-6; D: TRBD2; J: TRBJ2-3; size: once
CDR3: CASQTGVDEKLFF; DNA: TGTGCCAGTCAAACAGGGGTCGATGAAAAACTGTTTTTT; V: TRBV28; D: TRBD1; J: TRBJ1-4; size: NA
CDR3: CASSFYRGKNIQYF; DNA: TGTGCCAGCAGTTTCTACAGGGGCAAAAACATTCAGTACTTC; V: TRBV28; D: TRBD1; J: TRBJ2-4; size: NA
CDR3: CASSYSDTSNQPQHF; DNA: TGTGCCAGCAGTTACTCGGACACTAGCAATCAGCCCCAGCATTTT; V: TRBV6-6; D: NA; J: TRBJ1-5; size: NA
CDR3: CATPRDRGQNEQFF; DNA: TGTGCCACGCCCCGGGACAGGGGCCAAAATGAGCAGTTCTTC; V: TRBV7-9; D: TRBD1; J: TRBJ2-1; size: few
CDR3: CAWNSLGTSGLYEQYF; DNA: TGTGCCTGGAATAGTTTAGGGACTAGCGGGTTATACGAGCAGTACTTC; V: TRBV30; D: TRBD2; J: TRBJ2-7; size: NA